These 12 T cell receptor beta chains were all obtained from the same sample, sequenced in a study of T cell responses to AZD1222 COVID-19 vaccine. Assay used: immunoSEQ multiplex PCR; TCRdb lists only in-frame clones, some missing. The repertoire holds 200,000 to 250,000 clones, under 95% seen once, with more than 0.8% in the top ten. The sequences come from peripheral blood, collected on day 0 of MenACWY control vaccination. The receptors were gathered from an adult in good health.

CDR3 residues: CASSQDLWGGGNTIYF. The CDR3 DNA is TGCGCCAGCAGCCAAGATCTTTGGGGTGGTGGAAACACCATATATTTT. The chain uses TRBV4-1 and TRBJ1-3; D gene ambiguous. Germline lookup yields CDR1 MGHRA and CDR2 YSYEKL. V dropped 0 bases and J dropped 3 bases, with 12 bases sitting between them. This CDR3 has 16 amino acids.

The CDR3 sequence: CASSPGTSGGGEQFF. The CDR3 DNA reads TGTGCCAGCAGCCCCGGGACTAGCGGGGGTGGTGAGCAGTTCTTC. The V call is TRBV9, the J call TRBJ2-1, with 14 bases identical to TRBD2. The CDR3 consists of 15 residues. Per germline, CDR1 SGDLS and CDR2 YYNGEE. V was pared by 4 bases and J by 9 bases, with 6 bases of the junction left unmatched. The full variable domain, with the rest looked up from reference TRBV9 and TRBJ2-1, is DSGVTQTPKHLITATGQRVTLRCSPRSGDLSVYWYQQSLDQGLQFLIQYYNGEERAKGNILERFSAQQFPDLHSELNLSSLELGDSALYFCASSPGTSGGGEQFFGPGTRLTVL.

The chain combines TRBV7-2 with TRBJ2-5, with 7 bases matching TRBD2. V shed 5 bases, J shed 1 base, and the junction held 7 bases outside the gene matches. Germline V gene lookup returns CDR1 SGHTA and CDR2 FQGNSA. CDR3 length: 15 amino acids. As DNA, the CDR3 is TGTGCCAGCAGCGGGCGACTAGCAGTCCAAGAGACCCAGTACTTC. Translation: CASSGRLAVQETQYF. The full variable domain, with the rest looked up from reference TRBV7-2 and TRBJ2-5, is GAGVSQSPSNKVTEKGKDVELRCDPISGHTALYWYRQSLGQGLEFLIYFQGNSAPDKSGLPSDRFSAERTGGSVSTLTIQRTQQEDSAVYLCASSGRLAVQETQYFGPGTRLLVL.

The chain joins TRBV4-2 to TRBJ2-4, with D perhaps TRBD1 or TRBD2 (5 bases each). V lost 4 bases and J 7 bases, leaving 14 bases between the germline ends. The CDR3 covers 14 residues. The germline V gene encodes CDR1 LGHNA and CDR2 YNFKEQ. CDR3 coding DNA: TGTGCCAGCAGCCGCCGGGACGGTGGGAACATTCAGTACTTC. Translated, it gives CASSRRDGGNIQYF.

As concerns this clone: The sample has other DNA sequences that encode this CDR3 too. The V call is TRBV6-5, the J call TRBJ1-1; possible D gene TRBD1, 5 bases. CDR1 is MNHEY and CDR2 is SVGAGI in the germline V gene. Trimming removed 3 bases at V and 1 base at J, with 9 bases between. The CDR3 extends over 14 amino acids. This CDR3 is CASSYQGRNTEAFF. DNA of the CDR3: TGTGCCAGCAGTTATCAGGGTAGGAACACTGAAGCTTTCTTT.

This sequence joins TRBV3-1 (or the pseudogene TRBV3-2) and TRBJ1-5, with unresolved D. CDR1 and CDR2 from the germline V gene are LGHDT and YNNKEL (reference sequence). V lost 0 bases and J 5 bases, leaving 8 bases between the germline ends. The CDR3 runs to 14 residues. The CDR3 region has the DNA TGTGCCAGCAGCCAAGATAACGGGTATCAGCCCCAGCATTTT. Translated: CASSQDNGYQPQHF.

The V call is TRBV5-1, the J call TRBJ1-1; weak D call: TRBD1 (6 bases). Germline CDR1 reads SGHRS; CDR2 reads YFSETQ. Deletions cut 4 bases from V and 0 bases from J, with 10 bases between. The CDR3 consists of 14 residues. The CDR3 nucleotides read TGCGCCAGCAGCCCAGGGGAAGTGAACACTGAAGCTTTCTTT. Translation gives CASSPGEVNTEAFF.

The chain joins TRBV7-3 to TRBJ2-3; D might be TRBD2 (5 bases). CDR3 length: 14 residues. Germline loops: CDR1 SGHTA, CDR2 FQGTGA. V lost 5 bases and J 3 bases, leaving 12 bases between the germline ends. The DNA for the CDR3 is TGTGCCAGCAGCGGGTCCGGGGAAACAGATACGCAGTATTTT. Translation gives CASSGSGETDTQYF.

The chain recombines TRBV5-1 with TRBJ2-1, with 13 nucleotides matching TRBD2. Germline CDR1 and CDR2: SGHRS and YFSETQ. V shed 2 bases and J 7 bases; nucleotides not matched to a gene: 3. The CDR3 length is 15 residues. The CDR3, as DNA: TGCGCCAGCAGCTTCACTAGCGGGGGGGCAAATGAGCAGTTCTTC. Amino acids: CASSFTSGGANEQFF.

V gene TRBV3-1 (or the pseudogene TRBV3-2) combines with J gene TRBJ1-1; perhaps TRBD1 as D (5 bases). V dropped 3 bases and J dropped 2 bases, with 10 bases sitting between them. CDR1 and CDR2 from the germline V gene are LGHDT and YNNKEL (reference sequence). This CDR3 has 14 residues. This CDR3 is CASSHHDRNTEAFF. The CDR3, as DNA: TGTGCCAGCAGCCACCACGACAGAAACACTGAAGCTTTCTTT.

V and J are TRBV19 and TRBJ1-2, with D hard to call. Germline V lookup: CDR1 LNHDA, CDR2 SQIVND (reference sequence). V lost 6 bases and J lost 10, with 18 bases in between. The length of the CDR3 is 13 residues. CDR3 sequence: CASRTTKALTYTF. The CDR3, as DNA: TGTGCCAGTAGGACAACAAAGGCCCTAACCTACACCTTC.

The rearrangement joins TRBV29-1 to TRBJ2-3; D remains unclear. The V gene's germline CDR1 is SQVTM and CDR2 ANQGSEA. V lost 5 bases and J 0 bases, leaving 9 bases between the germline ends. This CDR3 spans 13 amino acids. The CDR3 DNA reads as TGCAGCGTTCTCCTCCTTAGCACAGATACGCAGTATTTT. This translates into CSVLLLSTDTQYF.